This T cell receptor beta chain was sequenced during a study of blood T cell repertoires in COVID-19. For the study at large: From the United States, Italy and Spain came samples of acute and convalescent COVID-19. T cells, B-cell-depleted T cells, or PBMCs supplied cDNA or gDNA.

Original processing notes: The assay estimated nucleated cells by amplifying reference gene primers. Method: immunoSEQ multiplex PCR; TCRdb's copy keeps in-frame clones and lacks some. V, J and clone size are those of that table, while D and trimming were read from the DNA. This sample has around 180,000 clones, with about 83% found just once. The ends were cut back, 3 bases at V and 7 bases at J, with 18 bases in the middle. CDR1 and CDR2 (germline): LGHNA, YSLEER. This CDR3 has 16 residues. The rearrangement joins TRBV4-3 to TRBJ1-4; a weak D match, TRBD1 (5 bases). The receptor was derived from a human donor in a cohort sampled during active COVID-19. Sequenced material: peripheral blood. Written as DNA, the CDR3 is TGCGCCAGCAGCCAGCTCATACGGGGGGTTGGTGAAAAACTGTTTTTT. This codes for CASSQLIRGVGEKLFF.